This T cell receptor beta chain comes out of a study of T cell changes during pregnancy in multiple sclerosis. The CDR3 length is 16 residues. Trimming shortened V by 0 bases and J by 4 bases, and 13 bases separated the two germline ends. Libraries were prepared by immunoSEQ multiplex PCR; TCRdb keeps only in-frame clonotypes and omits some of them. The sample comprises about 64,000 clones, over 85% of which are singletons, and roughly 1.4% rests with the top ten. The sequences come from peripheral blood, collected in the second trimester of pregnancy. The genes are TRBV23-1 and TRBJ2-1; possibly TRBD2 for D (6 bases). TRBV23-1 is treated as an ORF (open reading frame) with a function not yet certain. The receptor comes from a female donor with multiple sclerosis, enrolled in a pregnancy study. The DNA for the CDR3 is TGCGCCAGCAGTCAATCGCGCGCGGGATCATACAATGAGCAGTTCTTC. Translation: CASSQSRAGSYNEQFF.